The rows below give T cell receptor beta chains drawn from one sample of a study of blood T cell repertoires in COVID-19. Generated by immunoSEQ multiplex PCR, the TCRdb table keeps only in-frame clones and is missing some. In the table there are 150,000 to 200,000 clones, around 90% of which are singletons. Sequencing was performed on peripheral blood. The origin of the receptors is a man between 60 and 70 years old with acute or convalescent COVID-19. CDR3s include the opening cysteine and the closing phenylalanine or tryptophan. The D gene is left open where the match is weak. The listing skips clone size in some rows; elsewhere it reads once, few, many or a size class.

J gene | V gene | D gene | clone size | CDR3 DNA | CDR3 protein
TRBJ2-3 | TRBV19 | - | - | TGTGCCAGTGCTGGGGGGAATGGGCCGACAGATACGCAGTATTTT | CASAGGNGPTDTQYF
TRBJ2-1 | TRBV13 | TRBD2 | - | TGTGCCAGCAGCTCAGGACTAGCGGGACACAATGAGCAGTTCTTC | CASSSGLAGHNEQFF
TRBJ2-7 | TRBV12-2 | - | - | TGTGCAAGTCGCTTCGCGGGCCGTAGCTACGAGCAGTACTTC | CASRFAGRSYEQYF
TRBJ2-2 | TRBV19 | TRBD2 | - | TGTGCCAGTAGTATTCGAGGACTAGCGGGATCCCATAACACCGGGGAGCTGTTTTTT | CASSIRGLAGSHNTGELFF
TRBJ2-1 | TRBV5-1 | - | - | TGCGCCAGCAGCATAGGGGGACAACCTACGATCGAGCAGTTCTTC | CASSIGGQPTIEQFF
TRBJ2-4 | TRBV11-2 | TRBD2 | - | TGTGCCAGCAGCTTAGGAGCGGGGGGACGGGGAAACATTCAGTACTTC | CASSLGAGGRGNIQYF
TRBJ1-1 | TRBV9 | TRBD1 | once | TGTGCCAGCAGCTTTAGGACCCCGCGACAGGGGATAAGTACTGAAGCTTTCTTT | CASSFRTPRQGISTEAFF
TRBJ2-1 | TRBV14 | TRBD2 | - | TGTGCCAGCAGCCCCCCCCGACTAGCGGGAGACAATGAGCAGTTCTTC | CASSPPRLAGDNEQFF
TRBJ2-1 | TRBV24-1 | TRBD2 | - | TGTGCCACCAGTGAAGGGCGAGGGACTAGCGGAGGGGGGTACAATGAGCAGTTCTTC | CATSEGRGTSGGGYNEQFF
TRBJ1-4 | TRBV19 | - | - | TGTGCCAGTACCCAGGACGCCCGGAGGGAAAAACTGTTTTTT | CASTQDARREKLFF
TRBJ1-6 | TRBV5-8 | - | - | TGTGCCAGCAGCTTGGGGACAGTTAATAATTCACCCCTCCACTTT | CASSLGTVNNSPLHF
TRBJ1-2 | TRBV5-1 | - | - | TGCGCCAGCAGCTTGGAATTGCGGGGAGGGTATGGCTACACCTTC | CASSLELRGGYGYTF
TRBJ1-3 | TRBV12-2 | - | - | TGTGCAAGTCGCTTAGGACCGGTTCGGGCGAACGGGAGAAACACCATATATTTT | CASRLGPVRANGRNTIYF
TRBJ2-2 | TRBV6-5 | - | - | TGTGCCAGCAGTTACTCGTTTCGGACCGGGGAGCTGTTTTTT | CASSYSFRTGELFF
TRBJ2-1 | TRBV7-3 | TRBD2 | - | TGTGCCAGCAGCGTTACTAGCGGGAGTATGAATGAGCAGTTCTTC | CASSVTSGSMNEQFF
TRBJ1-5 | TRBV19 | - | few | TGTGCCAGTAGTCCCGGGACTATACCGATCTACAATCAGCCCCAGCATTTT | CASSPGTIPIYNQPQHF
TRBJ1-6 | TRBV30 | TRBD1 | - | TGTGCCTGGAGTGTAAAGGGACAGGGGGCATCGGGGAATTCACCCCTCCACTTT | CAWSVKGQGASGNSPLHF
TRBJ1-2 | TRBV4-2 | - | - | TGTGCCAGCAGCCAAGATCTGGGCATGCATAGCTATGGCTACACCTTC | CASSQDLGMHSYGYTF
TRBJ1-5 | TRBV27 | - | - | TGTGCCAGCAGTTCCGATGTAGGGGGAGCTACTCAGCCCCAGCATTTT | CASSSDVGGATQPQHF
TRBJ1-5 | TRBV5-6 | TRBD1 | once | TGTGCCAGCAGCGTACAGGGGAGTGGAAGCAATCAGCCCCAGCATTTT | CASSVQGSGSNQPQHF
TRBJ1-3 | TRBV25-1 | - | - | TGTGCCAGTACCCCGGGTGACACCATATATTTT | CASTPGDTIYF
TRBJ2-2 | TRBV18 | - | - | TGTGCCAGCTCACCAACGGTAGACACCGGGGAGCTGTTTTTT | CASSPTVDTGELFF
TRBJ2-5 | TRBV10-1 | TRBD2 | - | TGCGCCAGCAGGCCGGGACTAGCGGAAGAAGAGACCCAGTACTTC | CASRPGLAEEETQYF
TRBJ2-1 | TRBV6-5 | - | - | TGTGCCAGCCTGGTCTATTATTCTCGGGAGCAGTTCTTC | CASLVYYSREQFF
TRBJ2-7 | TRBV7-9 | TRBD2 | - | TGTGCCAGCAGCTTGGAGACTAGCGGATCCTACGAGCAGTACTTC | CASSLETSGSYEQYF
TRBJ2-3 | TRBV5-1 | - | - | TGCGCCAGCAGCTTGGCCGGGGTATTCACAGATACGCAGTATTTT | CASSLAGVFTDTQYF
TRBJ1-1 | TRBV5-1 | TRBD1 | - | TGCGCCAGCAGCTTGGTTCGGACAGGGGGCACTGAAGCTTTCTTT | CASSLVRTGGTEAFF
TRBJ2-3 | TRBV19 | - | - | TGTGCCAGTAGTCAGGGGGGGACAGGTGGGGATACGCAGTATTTT | CASSQGGTGGDTQYF
TRBJ1-4 | TRBV19 | TRBD1 | - | TGTGCCAGTAGTCCTCGACAGGGTTCGAATGAAAAACTGTTTTTT | CASSPRQGSNEKLFF
TRBJ2-3 | TRBV6-2/TRBV6-3 | TRBD2 | - | TGTGCCAGCAGTGGGCCGCTAGCGGGGGCAGATACGCAGTATTTT | CASSGPLAGADTQYF
TRBJ1-2 | TRBV28 | TRBD1 | - | TGTGCCAGCAGGGTGGGGACAGGGGATGGCTACACCTTC | CASRVGTGDGYTF